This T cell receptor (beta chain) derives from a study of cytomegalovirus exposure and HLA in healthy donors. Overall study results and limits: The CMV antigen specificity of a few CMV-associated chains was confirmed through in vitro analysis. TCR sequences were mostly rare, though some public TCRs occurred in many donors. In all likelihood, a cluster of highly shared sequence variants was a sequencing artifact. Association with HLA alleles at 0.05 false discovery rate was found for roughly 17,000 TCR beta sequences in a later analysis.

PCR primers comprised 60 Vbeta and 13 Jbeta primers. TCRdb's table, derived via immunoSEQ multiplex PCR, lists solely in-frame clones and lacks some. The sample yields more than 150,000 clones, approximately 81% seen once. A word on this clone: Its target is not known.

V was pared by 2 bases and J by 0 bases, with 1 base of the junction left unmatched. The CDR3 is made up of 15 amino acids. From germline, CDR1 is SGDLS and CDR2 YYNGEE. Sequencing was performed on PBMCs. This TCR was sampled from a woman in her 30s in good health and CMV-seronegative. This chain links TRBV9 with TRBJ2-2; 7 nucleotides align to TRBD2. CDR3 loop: CASSVGGANTGELFF. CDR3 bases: TGTGCCAGCAGCGTGGGGGGGGCGAACACCGGGGAGCTGTTTTTT.